This TCR beta chain was sequenced during a study of blood T cell repertoires in COVID-19 (dated by TCRdb to about 2020). Background for the entire study: Samples covering the acute and convalescent phases of COVID-19 were provided by collaborators in the United States, Italy and Spain. The sample metadata nearly always contained a de-identified subject ID, COVID-19 status, age in years and sex. HLA class I and class II types, where available, came from metadata supplied by the sample provider rather than from assay-based typing. The repertoires were released in a freely available public database intended as a resource for research on the immune response to SARS-CoV-2. The prospective study material was composed of cDNA or gDNA derived from T cells, B-cell-depleted T cells, or PBMCs. Subjects who had been exposed to COVID-19, were actively infected with it, or had recovered from it provided the deeply sampled blood TCRbeta repertoires that made up the dataset. The samples were drawn from the first 160 participants of the ongoing ImmuneRACE study and from some 1,300 subjects provided by 6 global collaborators.

TCRbeta CDR3 regions were amplified from genomic DNA by means of the immunoSEQ Assay, a bias-controlled multiplex PCR. In the source study's methods: The number of nucleated cells in each sample was estimated from the amplification of reference gene primers within the assay. To quantify the absolute abundance of each unique TCRbeta CDR3 rearrangement, sequence reads were collapsed and filtered. Productive Simpson clonality was computed per sample as the square root of Simpson's diversity index over productive rearrangements. TCRdb carries this immuneACCESS record with in-frame sequences only. Its versions omit some clonotypes, under half of them owing to an unresolved V gene in the studies checked, with the rest unexplained. That table furnishes V, J and clone size, whereas the DNA furnished D and trimming. The table for this sample lists about 170,000 clones; about 88% of them were counted only once. The top ten constitute 20% to 30% of the sample.

Collaborating institutions collected whole blood in K2EDTA tubes following their own protocols. For TCRbeta analysis, collaborators shipped samples in one of three forms: frozen whole blood, isolated PBMCs, or DNA extracted from either of those sample types. What the work shows at the level of the full study, not this receptor alone: Clinical and demographic metadata were provided uncurated, with the amount varying by source and participant.

The germline V gene (reference sequence) sets CDR1 to SGHNT and CDR2 to YYREEE. The CDR3 goes from the cysteine to the phenylalanine over 15 residues. Only the CDR3 part of the read is kept: 45 bases, read in frame from the first base. The V end gives up 0 bases and the J end 9 bases, leaving 10 bases in the junction not matched to a gene. This clone has a single count. It has no known antigen specificity. There are no base qualities to consult, and no much larger clone falls within one base. The receptor was isolated from a man in his fifties or sixties with acute or convalescent COVID-19. Sequenced: peripheral blood. The chain joins TRBV5-4 to TRBJ1-1, with TRBD1 identical over 8 junction bases. The DNA sequence is TGTGCCAGCAGCTTGGGGGCCGGGGACAGGAGGAAAGCTTTCTTT. This encodes CASSLGAGDRRKAFF.